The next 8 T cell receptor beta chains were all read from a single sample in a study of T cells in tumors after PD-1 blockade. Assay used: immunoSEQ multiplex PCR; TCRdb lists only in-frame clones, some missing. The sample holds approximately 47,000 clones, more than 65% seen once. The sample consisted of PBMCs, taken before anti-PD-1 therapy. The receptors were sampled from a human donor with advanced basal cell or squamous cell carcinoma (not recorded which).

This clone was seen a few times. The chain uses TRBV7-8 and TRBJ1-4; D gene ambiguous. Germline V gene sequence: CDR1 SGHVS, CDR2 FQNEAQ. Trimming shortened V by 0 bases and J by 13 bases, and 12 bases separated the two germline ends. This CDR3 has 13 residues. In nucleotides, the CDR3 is TGTGCCAGCAGCTTAGCGGTAGATGGTACACTGTTTTTT. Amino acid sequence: CASSLAVDGTLFF.

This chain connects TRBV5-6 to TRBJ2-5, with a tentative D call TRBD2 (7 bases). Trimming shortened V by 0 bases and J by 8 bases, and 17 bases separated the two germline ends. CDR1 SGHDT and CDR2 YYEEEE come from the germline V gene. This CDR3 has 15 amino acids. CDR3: CASSLASGGGSTQYF. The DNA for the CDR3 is TGTGCCAGCAGCTTGGCGTCGGGGGGCGGAAGCACCCAGTACTTC. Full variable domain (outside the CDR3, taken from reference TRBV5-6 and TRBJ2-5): DAGVTQSPTHLIKTRGQQVTLRCSPKSGHDTVSWYQQALGQGPQFIFQYYEEEERQRGNFPDRFSGHQFPNYSSELNVNALLLGDSALYLCASSLASGGGSTQYFGPGTRLLVL.

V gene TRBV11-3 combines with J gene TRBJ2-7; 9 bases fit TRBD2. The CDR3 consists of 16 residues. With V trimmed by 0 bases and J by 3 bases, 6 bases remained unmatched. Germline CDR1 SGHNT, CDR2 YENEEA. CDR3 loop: CASSLEKTSGNYEQYF. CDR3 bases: TGTGCCAGCAGCTTAGAAAAGACTAGCGGTAACTACGAGCAGTACTTC.

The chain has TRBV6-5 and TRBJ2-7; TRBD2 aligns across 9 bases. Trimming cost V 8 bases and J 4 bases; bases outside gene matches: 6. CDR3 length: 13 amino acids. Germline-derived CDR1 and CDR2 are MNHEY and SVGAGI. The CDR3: CASRKREEYEQYF. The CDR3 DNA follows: TGTGCCAGCCGTAAGCGGGAGGAGTACGAGCAGTACTTC.

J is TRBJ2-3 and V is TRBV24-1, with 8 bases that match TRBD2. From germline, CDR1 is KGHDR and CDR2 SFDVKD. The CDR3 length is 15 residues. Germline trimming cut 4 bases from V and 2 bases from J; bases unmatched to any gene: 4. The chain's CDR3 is CATSEKLAATDTQYF. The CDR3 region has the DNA TGTGCCACCAGTGAAAAACTAGCGGCCACAGATACGCAGTATTTT.

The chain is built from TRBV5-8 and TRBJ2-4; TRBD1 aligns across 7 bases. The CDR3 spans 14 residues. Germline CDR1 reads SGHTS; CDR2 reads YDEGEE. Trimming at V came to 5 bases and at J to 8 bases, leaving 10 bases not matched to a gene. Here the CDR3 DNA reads TGTGCCAGCAGGCGAGACAGGGTGAGCTACATTCAGTACTTC. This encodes CASRRDRVSYIQYF.

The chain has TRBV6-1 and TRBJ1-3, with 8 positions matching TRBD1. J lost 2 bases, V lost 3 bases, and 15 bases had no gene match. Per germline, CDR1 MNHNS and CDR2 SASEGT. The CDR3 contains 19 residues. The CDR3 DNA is TGTGCCAGCAGTGAGAATTTATCCCCGGGACAGGTTACTGGAAACACCATATATTTT. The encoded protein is CASSENLSPGQVTGNTIYF.

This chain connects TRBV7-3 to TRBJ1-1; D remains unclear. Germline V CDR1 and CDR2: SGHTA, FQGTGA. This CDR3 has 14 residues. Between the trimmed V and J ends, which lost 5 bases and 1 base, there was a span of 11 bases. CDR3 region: CASSPLGANTEAFF. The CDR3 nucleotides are TGTGCCAGCAGCCCCCTGGGCGCGAACACTGAAGCTTTCTTT.